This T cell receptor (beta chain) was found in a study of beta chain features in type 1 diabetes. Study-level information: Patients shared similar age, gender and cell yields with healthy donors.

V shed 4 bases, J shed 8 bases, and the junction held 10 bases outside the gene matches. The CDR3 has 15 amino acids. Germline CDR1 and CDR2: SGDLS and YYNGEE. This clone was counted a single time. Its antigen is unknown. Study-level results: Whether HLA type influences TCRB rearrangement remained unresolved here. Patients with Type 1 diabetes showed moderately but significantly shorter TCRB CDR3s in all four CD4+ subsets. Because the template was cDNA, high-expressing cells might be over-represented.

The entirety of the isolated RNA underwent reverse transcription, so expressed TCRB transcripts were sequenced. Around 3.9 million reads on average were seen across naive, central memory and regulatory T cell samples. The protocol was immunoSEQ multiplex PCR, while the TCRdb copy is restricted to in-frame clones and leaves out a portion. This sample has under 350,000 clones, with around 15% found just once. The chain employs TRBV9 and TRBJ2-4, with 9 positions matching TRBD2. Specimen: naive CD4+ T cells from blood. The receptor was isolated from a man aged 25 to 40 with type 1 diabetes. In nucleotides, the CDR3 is TGTGCCAGCAGCCCCCGGCCTAGCGGGAATGACATTCAGTACTTC. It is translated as CASSPRPSGNDIQYF.